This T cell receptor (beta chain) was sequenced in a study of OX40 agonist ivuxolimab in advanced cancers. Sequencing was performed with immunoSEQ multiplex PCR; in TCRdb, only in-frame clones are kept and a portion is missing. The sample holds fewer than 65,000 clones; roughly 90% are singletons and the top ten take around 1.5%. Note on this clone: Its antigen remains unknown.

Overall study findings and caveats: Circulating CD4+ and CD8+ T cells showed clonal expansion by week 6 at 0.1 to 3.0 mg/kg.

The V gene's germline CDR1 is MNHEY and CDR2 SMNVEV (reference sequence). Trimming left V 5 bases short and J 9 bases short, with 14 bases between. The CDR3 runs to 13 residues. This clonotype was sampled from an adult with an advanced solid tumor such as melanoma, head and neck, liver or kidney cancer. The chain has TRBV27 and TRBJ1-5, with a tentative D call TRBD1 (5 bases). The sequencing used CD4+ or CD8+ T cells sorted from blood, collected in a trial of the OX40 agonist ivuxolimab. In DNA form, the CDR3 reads TGTGCCAGCAGTAGGGACGGCCTTGGGCCCCAGCATTTT. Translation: CASSRDGLGPQHF.